These 21 T cell receptor beta chains were all obtained from the same sample, sequenced in a study of T cell responses to AZD1222 COVID-19 vaccine. Assay: immunoSEQ multiplex PCR; the TCRdb copy retains only in-frame clones and omits some. The repertoire consists of 130,000 to 150,000 clones, with just over 90% occurring once and the leading ten covering just under 2%. This sample comprised peripheral blood, obtained 28 days after the second AZD1222 dose. These receptors originate from an adult who received the AZD1222 COVID-19 vaccine.

The chain uses TRBV5-6 and TRBJ1-3, with 7 bases matching TRBD1. The CDR3 sequence is 15 residues long. The V segment lost 4 bases and the J segment 2 bases; nucleotides outside the gene matches: 6. Germline-derived CDR1 and CDR2 are SGHDT and YYEEEE. This chain's CDR3 is CASSPVTGTGNTIYF. CDR3 DNA: TGTGCCAGCAGCCCCGTGACAGGGACTGGAAACACCATATATTTT.

The J gene is TRBJ2-1, the V gene TRBV7-6; D ambiguous. The CDR3 is made up of 16 amino acids. V lost 2 bases, J lost 3 bases, and 14 bases lay in between. Per germline, CDR1 SGHVS and CDR2 FNYEAQ. The CDR3 region has the DNA TGTGCCAGCAGCTTATTATCGCTGAGTAACTACAATGAGCAGTTCTTC. Residues: CASSLLSLSNYNEQFF.

The chain couples TRBV7-6 to TRBJ1-1, with unresolved D. The CDR3 is made up of 16 amino acids. V lost 1 base to trimming and J lost 5 bases, with 17 bases between them. The germline V gene has CDR1 SGHVS and CDR2 FNYEAQ. This CDR3 reads CASSLEGIIAGTEAFF. DNA of the CDR3: TGTGCCAGCAGCTTAGAGGGCATCATAGCGGGAACTGAAGCTTTCTTT.

The V gene is TRBV12-3 or TRBV12-4, the J gene TRBJ1-1; D is ambiguous. Trimming pared 6 bases from V and 8 bases from J, leaving 4 bases between. The CDR3 runs to 9 residues. The CDR3: CASRPEAFF. CDR3 DNA: TGTGCCAGCAGGCCGGAAGCTTTCTTT.

This clone was picked up one time. CDR3 coding DNA: TGTGCCAGTAGCCGAGTCAAGGGGGGGCCAGGGCAGCCCCAGCATTTT. It codes for CASSRVKGGPGQPQHF. The chain uses TRBV19 and TRBJ1-5; tentatively, D is TRBD1 (6 bases). Germline lookup yields CDR1 LNHDA and CDR2 SQIVND (reference sequence). V was clipped by 6 bases and J by 7 bases, with 22 bases between them. The CDR3 is 16 amino acids.

The chain recombines TRBV11-1 with TRBJ2-5; TRBD1 agrees at 7 bases. The CDR3 is 15 amino acids. J lost 1 base, V lost 5 bases, and 7 bases had no gene match. Germline CDR1 SGHAT, CDR2 FQDESV (reference sequence). CDR3 in DNA: TGTGCCAGCAGCCCGGGACAGCCCCTCCAAGAGACCCAGTACTTC. Translation gives CASSPGQPLQETQYF.

The rearrangement joins TRBV7-9 to TRBJ1-1; D is undetermined. V lost 1 base and J 4 bases, leaving 7 bases between the germline ends. Germline lookup yields CDR1 SEHNR and CDR2 FQNEAQ (reference sequence). The CDR3 is 13 amino acids. Here the CDR3 reads CASSLGVSTEAFF. DNA of the CDR3: TGTGCCAGCAGCTTAGGGGTAAGCACTGAAGCTTTCTTT. Together with reference TRBV7-9 and TRBJ1-1, the CDR3 gives the full variable domain: DTGVSQNPRHKITKRGQNVTFRCDPISEHNRLYWYRQTLGQGPEFLTYFQNEAQLEKSRLLSDRFSAERPKGSFSTLEIQRTEQGDSAMYLCASSLGVSTEAFFGQGTRLTVV.

The chain uses TRBV6-5 and TRBJ2-2, with D perhaps TRBD1 or TRBD2 (5 bases each). CDR3 size: 15 residues. Looked up from germline, CDR1 is MNHEY and CDR2 is SVGAGI. V was cut by 6 bases and J by 2 bases, with 13 bases left in between. CDR3: CASSRGGPNTGELFF. CDR3 nucleotide sequence: TGTGCCAGCAGCCGTGGGGGACCAAACACCGGGGAGCTGTTTTTT.

The chain combines TRBV21-1 with TRBJ2-7; the D call of TRBD2 is as the table states it, not checked on the DNA. TRBV21-1 represents a pseudogene. This CDR3 has 17 residues. The CDR3 protein is CASPTRTSGRITYEQYF. CDR3 DNA: TGTGCCAGCCCGACAAGAACAAGCGGGAGGATTACCTACGAGCAGTACTTC.

The rearrangement uses TRBV29-1 and TRBJ2-7, with a tentative D call TRBD2 (6 bases). V lost 7 bases and J lost 6, with 25 bases in between. The germline CDR1 and CDR2 sequences are SQVTM and ANQGSEA. The CDR3 is made up of 15 amino acids. In nucleotides, the CDR3 is TGCAGCGCAGTGTATCCGGCGCGGGATAAGGGCGAGCAGTACTTC. It translates to CSAVYPARDKGEQYF.

The chain uses TRBV27 and TRBJ1-6; a possible D gene is TRBD1 (6 bases). The CDR3 contains 15 residues. V gave up 3 bases and J gave up 6 bases, with 12 bases separating them. CDR1 is MNHEY, CDR2 SMNVEV, per germline (reference sequence). CDR3: CASSFLQGGNSPLHF. The CDR3 nucleotides read TGTGCCAGCAGTTTCTTACAGGGAGGTAATTCACCCCTCCACTTT.

V usage is TRBV27 and J usage is TRBJ2-2; D might be TRBD1 or TRBD2, each matching 5 bases. V was pared by 5 bases and J by 4 bases, with 17 bases between. The CDR3 has 16 residues. The germline V gene has CDR1 MNHEY and CDR2 SMNVEV (reference sequence). This CDR3 is CASSRWGRAGTGELFF. CDR3 in DNA: TGTGCCAGCAGTCGCTGGGGCAGGGCGGGCACCGGGGAGCTGTTTTTT.

The chain is built from TRBV7-3 and TRBJ2-1; 7 bases map to TRBD2. With V trimmed by 4 bases and J by 7 bases, 4 bases remained unmatched. The CDR3 sequence is 13 residues long. The germline V gene encodes CDR1 SGHTA and CDR2 FQGTGA. The CDR3: CASSSTSVNEQFF. The CDR3 DNA reads TGTGCCAGCAGCTCTACTAGCGTGAATGAGCAGTTCTTC.

V is TRBV9 and J is TRBJ2-3; no firm D call. Germline V lookup: CDR1 SGDLS, CDR2 YYNGEE. The CDR3 runs to 14 residues. V lost 0 bases and J lost 3, with 8 bases in between. The CDR3 protein is CASSVDGVTDTQYF. Here the CDR3 DNA reads TGTGCCAGCAGCGTAGATGGGGTGACAGATACGCAGTATTTT.

The V and J genes are TRBV6-4 and TRBJ1-1; no firm D call. The germline V and J ends were trimmed by 10 bases and 3 bases, with 12 bases remaining between them. Germline lookup yields CDR1 MRHNA and CDR2 SNTAGT. There are 12 residues in the CDR3. For the CDR3, the DNA is TGTGCCAACTCACTTGAGGACACTGAAGCTTTCTTT. Translation: CANSLEDTEAFF.

This clone has a single count. This chain uses TRBV28 with TRBJ2-7; TRBD2 matches 11 bases. The CDR3 loop spans 16 amino acids. Germline CDR1 and CDR2: MDHEN and SYDVKM. Trimming cost V 5 bases and J 3 bases; bases outside gene matches: 9. CDR3 in amino acids: CASSGSLAGGYYEQYF. The CDR3 region has the DNA TGTGCCAGCAGTGGCTCGCTAGCGGGAGGATACTACGAGCAGTACTTC.

The genes are TRBV2 and TRBJ1-2; tentatively, D is TRBD1 (5 bases). CDR3 size: 13 residues. The V and J ends lost 5 bases and 2 bases respectively, with 9 bases between them. CDR1 is SNHLY, CDR2 FYNNEI, per germline. The CDR3 region is CASSQKGNYGYTF. The CDR3 nucleotides are TGTGCCAGCAGTCAGAAGGGGAACTATGGCTACACCTTC.

The chain combines TRBV5-1 with TRBJ2-1; 8 positions match TRBD1. Per the germline V gene, CDR1 is SGHRS and CDR2 is YFSETQ. J lost 7 bases, V lost 2 bases, and 11 bases had no gene match. The CDR3 has 16 residues. The CDR3 DNA reads as TGCGCCAGCAGCTTCGGAGACAGGGGAACGGGGAATGAGCAGTTCTTC. Translated, it gives CASSFGDRGTGNEQFF.

This chain joins TRBV6-5 and TRBJ1-1; D uncertain. V was pared by 2 bases and J by 6 bases, with 13 bases between. This CDR3 comprises 14 residues. Looked up from germline, CDR1 is MNHEY and CDR2 is SVGAGI. In DNA, the CDR3 is TGTGCCAGCAGTTACCCCGGACTTGGCGCTGAAGCTTTCTTT. This sequence encodes CASSYPGLGAEAFF.

The CDR3 loop reads CASSKLAVPTDTQYF. DNA of the CDR3: TGTGCCAGCAGCAAACTAGCGGTACCCACAGATACGCAGTATTTT. This rearrangement joins TRBV7-2 to TRBJ2-3; 8 bases agree with TRBD2. CDR1 and CDR2 (germline): SGHTA, FQGNSA. This CDR3 is built from 15 residues. After removal of 5 bases from V and 2 bases from J, the junction contained 6 bases not matched to a gene.

V usage is TRBV25-1 and J usage is TRBJ2-1; D remains unclear. Trimming cost V 0 bases and J 11 bases, with 23 bases left between them. The CDR3 sequence is 17 residues long. Germline V CDR1 and CDR2: MGHDK, SYGVNS. In DNA, the CDR3 is TGTGCCAGCAGTGAATATGGTGACACCTACGGTGCCCACCAGCAGTTCTTC. Protein product: CASSEYGDTYGAHQQFF.